This TCR beta chain was found in a study of cytomegalovirus exposure and HLA in healthy donors. It was with 60 Vbeta and 13 Jbeta primers that the PCR ran. Method: immunoSEQ multiplex PCR; TCRdb's copy keeps in-frame clones and lacks some. This table holds about 200,000 clones, around 80% found once. The ends lost 5 bases at V and 8 bases at J; junction bases unmatched: 12. The CDR3 has 16 residues. Germline loops: CDR1 SGHVS, CDR2 FNYEAQ. What was sequenced was PBMCs. The rearrangement uses TRBV7-6 and TRBJ1-4; 9 bases agree with TRBD1. This clonotype was sampled from a man aged 50-59 years in good health and CMV-seronegative. CDR3 residues: CASSQGVGQGEEKLFF. For the CDR3, the DNA is TGTGCCAGCAGCCAGGGGGTGGGACAGGGTGAAGAAAAACTGTTTTTT.